Detailed here is one T cell receptor (beta chain). A read error is likely, as this CDR3 ends without the conserved phenylalanine or tryptophan. cDNA specific to TCR beta was made from roughly 500 ng of total RNA, with a constant-region primer employed for priming. The TCR beta library was amplified through three nested multiplex PCR rounds in a modified ARM-PCR procedure. The first two PCR rounds used TRBV1-TRBV30 forward primers with a C-beta reverse primer, approximately 11 cycles each. TCRdb itself ran the multiplex PCR reads through MiXCR, one entry per CDR3 protein. The sample has approximately 73,000 distinct CDR3 sequences; roughly 69% are singletons. CDR1 is MNHEY and CDR2 is SVGAGI in the germline V gene. V lost 0 bases and J 9 bases, leaving 20 bases between the germline ends. The CDR3 runs to 17 residues. These data originate in a study of tumor-infiltrating lymphocytes in primary liver carcinoma. Background on the study: Stage T1-T3 N0M0 tumors spanned roughly 4.2 to 10 cm.

Investigators took RNA and DNA out together from 20-30 mg of unsorted bulk tissue. The sequence was obtained from a middle-aged man with primary liver carcinoma and hepatitis B virus infection. The sequenced material came from liver tumor tissue from sampling region 4. Subset noted: tumor region T4, right-lateral pole. The chain joins TRBV6-5 to TRBJ2-2, with TRBD1 as a possible D gene (7 bases). CDR3 sequence reads: CASSYSTKQGDSRELFL. In DNA form, the CDR3 reads TGTGCCAGCAGTTACTCTACGAAGCAGGGGGACTCCCGGGAGCTGTTTCTT.